Shown below are 28 T cell receptor beta chains from a single sample sequenced in a study of blood T cell repertoires in COVID-19. Sequencing used immunoSEQ multiplex PCR; TCRdb keeps in-frame clones, though not all of them. The sample records about 200,000 clones, around 85% being singletons. Sequencing input: peripheral blood. These receptors all come from a woman older than 75 with acute or convalescent COVID-19.

The chain uses TRBV28 and TRBJ1-1; D may be TRBD1 (5 bases). V dropped 5 bases and J dropped 1 base, with 11 bases sitting between them. Germline-derived CDR1 and CDR2 are MDHEN and SYDVKM. CDR3 length: 14 amino acids. This CDR3 is CASSPTVSNTEAFF. The CDR3 region has the DNA TGTGCCAGCAGTCCGACAGTTTCGAACACTGAAGCTTTCTTT.

V usage is TRBV4-1 and J usage is TRBJ2-7; TRBD2 aligns across 7 bases. This CDR3 region has 15 residues. Per the germline V gene, CDR1 is MGHRA and CDR2 is YSYEKL. Trimming at V came to 4 bases and at J to 0 bases, leaving 6 bases not matched to a gene. CDR3 sequence: CASSPQRGPSYEQYF. In DNA form, the CDR3 reads TGCGCCAGCAGCCCTCAGCGGGGTCCCTCCTACGAGCAGTACTTC.

The chain employs TRBV5-1 and TRBJ2-5, with TRBD2 identical over 13 bases. Germline CDR1 reads SGHRS; CDR2 reads YFSETQ. The CDR3 covers 17 residues. Germline trimming cut 0 bases from V and 1 base from J; bases unmatched to any gene: 3. The CDR3 is CASSLAWTSGSQETQYF. In DNA, the CDR3 is TGCGCCAGCAGCTTGGCTTGGACTAGCGGGAGCCAAGAGACCCAGTACTTC.

The chain carries TRBV30 and TRBJ2-2; the match to TRBD1 covers 9 bases. The ends lost 3 bases at V and 6 bases at J; junction bases unmatched: 8. Germline-derived CDR1 and CDR2 are GTSNPN and SVGIG (reference sequence). There are 15 residues in the CDR3. In DNA, the CDR3 is TGTGCCTGGAGAGGACAGGGGAGAAAGGCCGGGGAGCTGTTTTTT. It yields the protein CAWRGQGRKAGELFF.

This sequence joins TRBV5-4 and TRBJ2-1; 14 positions agree with TRBD2. This CDR3 has 15 residues. J lost 8 bases, V lost 3 bases, and 4 bases had no gene match. Germline V gene sequence: CDR1 SGHNT, CDR2 YYREEE (reference sequence). CDR3 sequence reads: CASSSRLAGGYEQFF. The CDR3, as DNA: TGTGCCAGCAGCTCCCGACTAGCGGGAGGGTATGAGCAGTTCTTC.

This clone was seen a single time. This chain uses TRBV19 with TRBJ2-7, with 11 bases that match TRBD1. This CDR3 contains 13 residues. Germline CDR1 LNHDA, CDR2 SQIVND (reference sequence). V dropped 10 bases and J dropped 4; count of bases not matched to a gene: 6. CDR3 coding DNA: TGTGCCACCGCGGACAGGGGGCTATACGAGCAGTACTTC. It encodes CATADRGLYEQYF.

This chain links TRBV27 with TRBJ2-1; the D gene is possibly TRBD1 (6 bases). The V end lost 4 bases, the J end lost 4 bases, and 20 bases lay between the germline ends. This CDR3 is built from 17 residues. The germline CDR1 and CDR2 sequences are MNHEY and SMNVEV (reference sequence). The CDR3 nucleotides read TGTGCCAGCAGTTCCCGACAGGAAGTAGGAAATTACAATGAGCAGTTCTTC. This encodes CASSSRQEVGNYNEQFF.

The chain is built from TRBV6-1 and TRBJ1-4; 9 bases align to TRBD1. V shed 2 bases and J 6 bases; nucleotides not matched to a gene: 1. Per germline, CDR1 MNHNS and CDR2 SASEGT. The CDR3 has 14 amino acids. CDR3 in DNA: TGTGCCAGCAGTGAAAGGACAGGGGATGAAAAACTGTTTTTT. Translating gives CASSERTGDEKLFF.

V gene TRBV11-2 combines with J gene TRBJ1-3, with D maybe TRBD1 (6 bases). Germline V gives CDR1 SGHAT, CDR2 FQNNGV. V lost 3 bases, J lost 0 bases, and 6 bases lay in between. This CDR3 comprises 14 residues. In nucleotides, the CDR3 is TGTGCCAGCAGCTTGACAGGCTCTGGAAACACCATATATTTT. It translates to CASSLTGSGNTIYF.

The chain recombines TRBV5-1 with TRBJ2-2; the D gene is possibly TRBD2 (6 bases). Germline V gives CDR1 SGHRS, CDR2 YFSETQ. Trimming shortened V by 6 bases and J by 1 base, and 13 bases separated the two germline ends. CDR3 length equals 15 residues. The CDR3 sequence: CASNGGGLNTGELFF. The CDR3 nucleotides are TGCGCCAGCAACGGTGGGGGACTGAACACCGGGGAGCTGTTTTTT.

The chain has TRBV5-3 and TRBJ1-2, with unresolved D. TRBV5-3 is an open reading frame whose function is uncertain. The V end lost 2 bases, the J end lost 4 bases, and 12 bases lay between the germline ends. The CDR3 has 14 residues. CDR3 DNA sequence: TGTGCCAGAAGCTTTGGAGGGCCTAGCTATGGCTACACCTTC. Residues: CARSFGGPSYGYTF.

J is TRBJ2-4 and V is TRBV20-1; D uncertain. The V gene lost 3 bases and the J gene lost 5 bases, with 17 bases spanning the gap. Germline CDR1 and CDR2: DFQATT and SNEGSKA (reference sequence). The CDR3 covers 15 residues. CDR3 sequence reads: CSASPLPRSQNIQYF. Here the CDR3 DNA reads TGCAGTGCTAGTCCCTTGCCCCGGAGTCAAAACATTCAGTACTTC.

The genes are TRBV3-1 (or the pseudogene TRBV3-2) and TRBJ2-2; tentatively, D is TRBD1 (6 bases). Germline V gives CDR1 LGHDT, CDR2 YNNKEL (reference sequence). V dropped 1 base and J dropped 5 bases, with 14 bases sitting between them. CDR3 length equals 16 residues. For the CDR3, the DNA is TGTGCCAGCAGCCAAGTGGTTGGGGGCGCAACCGGGGAGCTGTTTTTT. Translated, it gives CASSQVVGGATGELFF.

This chain uses TRBV19 with TRBJ1-4, with D maybe TRBD1 (5 bases). V was trimmed by 3 bases and J by 7 bases, leaving 15 bases between them. From germline, CDR1 is LNHDA and CDR2 SQIVND (reference sequence). CDR3 size: 15 residues. The DNA of the CDR3 is TGTGCCAGTAGTATTCGGGGGGGGAAGGGTGAAAAACTGTTTTTT. Amino acid sequence: CASSIRGGKGEKLFF. The whole variable domain, filled in from reference TRBV19 and TRBJ1-4, reads DGGITQSPKYLFRKEGQNVTLSCEQNLNHDAMYWYRQDPGQGLRLIYYSQIVNDFQKGDIAEGYSVSREKKESFPLTVTSAQKNPTAFYLCASSIRGGKGEKLFFGSGTQLSVL.

The CDR3 nucleotides read TGTGCCATCAGTGAACCTCCGGGACTAGCGGAAGAGACCCAGTACTTC. Its translation is CAISEPPGLAEETQYF. The V gene is TRBV10-3, the J gene TRBJ2-5, with TRBD2 identical over 11 bases. The CDR3 contains 16 residues. Germline lookup yields CDR1 ENHRY and CDR2 SYGVKD. V trimming: 3 bases; J trimming: 3 bases; junction bases outside the gene matches: 6.

To note about this clone: Other DNA sequences of this sample code for an identical CDR3. This chain links TRBV2 with TRBJ1-1, with 7 nucleotides matching TRBD1. The CDR3 loop spans 14 amino acids. Per the germline V gene, CDR1 is SNHLY and CDR2 is FYNNEI. Unmatched junction bases numbered 4, after V lost 5 bases and J lost 1 base. The CDR3 protein is CASSSQGGNTEAFF. CDR3 nucleotide sequence: TGTGCCAGCAGTTCCCAGGGGGGGAACACTGAAGCTTTCTTT.

The rearrangement uses TRBV6-5 and TRBJ1-5, with D possibly TRBD1 on 5 matching bases. The CDR3 spans 12 residues. CDR1 and CDR2 (germline): MNHEY, SVGAGI. V lost 7 bases and J 5 bases, leaving 9 bases between the germline ends. The CDR3 sequence is CASTTEDQPQHF. DNA of the CDR3: TGTGCCAGCACGACAGAGGATCAGCCCCAGCATTTT.

V usage is TRBV5-1 and J usage is TRBJ2-3; 7 bases line up with TRBD1. Germline V CDR1 and CDR2: SGHRS, YFSETQ. V shed 0 bases and J 6 bases; nucleotides not matched to a gene: 10. The CDR3 is 16 residues long. Written as DNA, the CDR3 is TGCGCCAGCAGCTTGGGAGGGGGCAGCATGGCGGATACGCAGTATTTT. Its translation: CASSLGGGSMADTQYF.

The rearrangement links TRBV4-2 to TRBJ1-6; 7 nucleotides agree with TRBD1. V dropped 0 bases and J dropped 6; count of bases not matched to a gene: 5. This CDR3 spans 16 amino acids. Germline-derived CDR1 and CDR2 are LGHNA and YNFKEQ. The CDR3 DNA reads as TGTGCCAGCAGCCAAGATCCAGGGGGTCCTAATTCACCCCTCCACTTT. Translated, it gives CASSQDPGGPNSPLHF.

The V gene is TRBV5-6, the J gene TRBJ1-2; 9 nucleotides line up with TRBD1. The ends lost 2 bases at V and 4 bases at J; junction bases unmatched: 3. The CDR3 is 14 residues long. Germline lookup yields CDR1 SGHDT and CDR2 YYEEEE. The CDR3 nucleotides read TGTGCCAGCAGCTTTTTGACAGGGGGCTATGGCTACACCTTC. It encodes CASSFLTGGYGYTF.

This clone counts as medium-sized. The chain is built from TRBV7-8 and TRBJ1-5, with a tentative D call TRBD1 (5 bases). The V gene's germline CDR1 is SGHVS and CDR2 FQNEAQ. This CDR3 contains 14 residues. V was shortened by 1 base and J by 4 bases, with 8 bases between the two germline ends. For the CDR3, the DNA is TGTGCCAGCAGCTTAGTGCAGGGTAATCAGCCCCAGCATTTT. This sequence encodes CASSLVQGNQPQHF.

J is TRBJ2-1 and V is TRBV6-5; maybe TRBD2 (6 bases). V dropped 7 bases and J dropped 9 bases, with 13 bases sitting between them. The CDR3 totals 12 residues. Germline-derived CDR1 and CDR2 are MNHEY and SVGAGI. In DNA form, the CDR3 reads TGTGCCAGCACAGGGACTTCGGTTGAGCAGTTCTTC. It codes for CASTGTSVEQFF.

This chain's CDR3 is CASSQGLAGRVSSYNEQFF. The CDR3, as DNA: TGCGCCAGCAGCCAAGGACTAGCGGGAAGGGTCTCCTCCTACAATGAGCAGTTCTTC. This sequence joins TRBV4-1 and TRBJ2-1, with 11 bases that match TRBD2. Germline-derived CDR1 and CDR2 are MGHRA and YSYEKL. This CDR3 has 19 amino acids. After removal of 1 base from V and 0 bases from J, the junction contained 8 bases not matched to a gene.

This chain connects TRBV7-9 to TRBJ2-5; 16 nucleotides agree with TRBD2. Per the germline V gene, CDR1 is SEHNR and CDR2 is FQNEAQ (reference sequence). This CDR3 is 20 amino acids long. The V gene end was trimmed by 5 bases and the J gene end by 2 bases; junction bases not matched to a gene: 14. The CDR3 DNA reads as TGTGCCAGCAGCAATCCCCCCGGGACTAGCGGGGGGGCGGGGCAAGAGACCCAGTACTTC. Its protein is CASSNPPGTSGGAGQETQYF.

The V gene is TRBV19, the J gene TRBJ1-2; maybe TRBD1 (5 bases). The V and J ends lost 7 bases and 3 bases respectively, with 15 bases between them. Germline CDR1 and CDR2: LNHDA and SQIVND (reference sequence). This CDR3 is 14 amino acids long. The CDR3 DNA reads TGTGCCAGTATTCCCCCGTGGGGGGACTATGGCTACACCTTC. Translating it yields CASIPPWGDYGYTF. Full variable domain (remainder filled in from reference TRBV19 and TRBJ1-2): DGGITQSPKYLFRKEGQNVTLSCEQNLNHDAMYWYRQDPGQGLRLIYYSQIVNDFQKGDIAEGYSVSREKKESFPLTVTSAQKNPTAFYLCASIPPWGDYGYTFGSGTRLTVV.

This chain joins TRBV11-3 and TRBJ2-7, with a possible D match to TRBD2 (6 bases). This CDR3 has 13 amino acids. The germline CDR1 and CDR2 sequences are SGHNT and YENEEA. Deletions cut 3 bases from V and 9 bases from J, with 15 bases between. For the CDR3, the DNA is TGTGCCAGCAGCTTCGGGGAGGCGGCGAGGCAGTACTTC. It is translated as CASSFGEAARQYF.

This clone was seen a handful of times. This chain links TRBV7-8 with TRBJ1-5, with D perhaps TRBD1 (5 bases). The CDR3 is 12 residues long. CDR1 is SGHVS and CDR2 is FQNEAQ in the germline V gene. V gave up 1 base and J gave up 9 bases, with 7 bases separating them. The CDR3 spells CASSLDRGPQHF. CDR3 sequence (DNA): TGTGCCAGCAGCTTAGATAGGGGGCCCCAGCATTTT.

The rearrangement uses TRBV6-5 and TRBJ2-7; weak D call: TRBD2 (6 bases). CDR1 MNHEY and CDR2 SVGAGI come from the germline V gene. V was cut by 1 base and J by 4 bases, with 14 bases left in between. This CDR3 region has 15 residues. The CDR3 loop reads CASSYYGGTGYEQYF. CDR3 DNA sequence: TGTGCCAGCAGTTACTATGGCGGGACGGGGTACGAGCAGTACTTC.